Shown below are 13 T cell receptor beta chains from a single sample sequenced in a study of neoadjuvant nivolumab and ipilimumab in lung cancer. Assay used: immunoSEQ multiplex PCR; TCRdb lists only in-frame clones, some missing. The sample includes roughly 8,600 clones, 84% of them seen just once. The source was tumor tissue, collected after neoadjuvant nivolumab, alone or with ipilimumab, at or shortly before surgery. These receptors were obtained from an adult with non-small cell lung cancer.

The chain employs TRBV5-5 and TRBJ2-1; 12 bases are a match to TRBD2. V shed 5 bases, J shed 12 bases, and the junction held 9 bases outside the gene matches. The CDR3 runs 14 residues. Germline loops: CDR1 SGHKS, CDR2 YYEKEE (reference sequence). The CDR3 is CASRSTSGSLVQFF. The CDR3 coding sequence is TGTGCCAGCAGATCGACTAGCGGGAGTTTGGTGCAGTTCTTC.

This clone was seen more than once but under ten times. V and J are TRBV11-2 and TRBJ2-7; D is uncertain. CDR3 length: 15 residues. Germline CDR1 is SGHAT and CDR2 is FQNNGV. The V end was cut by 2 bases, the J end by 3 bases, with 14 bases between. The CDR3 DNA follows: TGTGCCAGCAGCTTAAGGCCAAGTGTCGTCTACGAGCAGTACTTC. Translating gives CASSLRPSVVYEQYF. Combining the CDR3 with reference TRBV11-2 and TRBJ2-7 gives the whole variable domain EAGVAQSPRYKIIEKRQSVAFWCNPISGHATLYWYQQILGQGPKLLIQFQNNGVVDDSQLPKDRFSAERLKGVDSTLKIQPAKLEDSAVYLCASSLRPSVVYEQYFGPGTRLTVT.

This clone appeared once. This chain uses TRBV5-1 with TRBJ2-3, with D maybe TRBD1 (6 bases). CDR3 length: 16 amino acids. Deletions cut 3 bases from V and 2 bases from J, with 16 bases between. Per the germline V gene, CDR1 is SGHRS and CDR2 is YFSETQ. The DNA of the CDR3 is TGCGCCAGCAGCTCCCGGGACAAAGGGTTCACAGATACGCAGTATTTT. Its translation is CASSSRDKGFTDTQYF.

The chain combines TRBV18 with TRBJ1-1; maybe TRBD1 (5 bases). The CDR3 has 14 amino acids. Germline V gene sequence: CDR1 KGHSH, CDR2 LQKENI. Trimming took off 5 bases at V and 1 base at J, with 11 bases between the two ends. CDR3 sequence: CASSSHTGNTEAFF. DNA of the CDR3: TGTGCCAGCTCATCGCATACAGGGAACACTGAAGCTTTCTTT.

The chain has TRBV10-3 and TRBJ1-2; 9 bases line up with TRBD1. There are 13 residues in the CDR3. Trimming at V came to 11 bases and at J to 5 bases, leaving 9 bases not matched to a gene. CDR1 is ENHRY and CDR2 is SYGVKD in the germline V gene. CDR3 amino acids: CAGETGGGYGYTF. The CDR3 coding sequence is TGTGCCGGGGAGACAGGGGGAGGTTATGGCTACACCTTC.

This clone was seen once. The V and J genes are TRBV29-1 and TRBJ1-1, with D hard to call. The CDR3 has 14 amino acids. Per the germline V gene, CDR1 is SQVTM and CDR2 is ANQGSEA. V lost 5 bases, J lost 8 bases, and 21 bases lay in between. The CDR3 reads CSVSPFVSVPEAFF. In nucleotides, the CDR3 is TGCAGCGTTAGCCCCTTTGTAAGTGTACCAGAAGCTTTCTTT.

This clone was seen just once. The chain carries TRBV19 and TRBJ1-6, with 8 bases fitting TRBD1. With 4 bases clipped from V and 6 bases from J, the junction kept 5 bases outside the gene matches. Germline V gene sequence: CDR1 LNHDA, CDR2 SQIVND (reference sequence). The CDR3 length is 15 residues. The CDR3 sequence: CASSTTGEGNSPLHF. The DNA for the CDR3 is TGTGCCAGTAGTACGACAGGGGAGGGTAATTCACCCCTCCACTTT.

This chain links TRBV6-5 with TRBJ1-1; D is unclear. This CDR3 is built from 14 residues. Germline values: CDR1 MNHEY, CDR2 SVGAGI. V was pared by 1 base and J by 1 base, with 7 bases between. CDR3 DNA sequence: TGTGCCAGCAGTTACTTGGGAGGGAACACTGAAGCTTTCTTT. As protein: CASSYLGGNTEAFF.

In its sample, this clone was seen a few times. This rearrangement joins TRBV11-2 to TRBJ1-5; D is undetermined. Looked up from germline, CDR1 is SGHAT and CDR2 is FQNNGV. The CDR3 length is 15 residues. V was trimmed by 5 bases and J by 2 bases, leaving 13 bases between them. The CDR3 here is CASSLGLEGNQPQHF. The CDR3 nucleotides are TGTGCCAGCAGCCTGGGTCTTGAGGGCAATCAGCCCCAGCATTTT.

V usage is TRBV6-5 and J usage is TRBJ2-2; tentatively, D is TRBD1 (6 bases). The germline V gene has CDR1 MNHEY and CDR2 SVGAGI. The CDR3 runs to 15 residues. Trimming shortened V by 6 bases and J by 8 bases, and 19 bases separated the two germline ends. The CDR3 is CASRRGTDRSGELFF. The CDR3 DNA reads TGTGCCAGCAGGAGGGGGACGGACAGATCTGGGGAGCTGTTTTTT.

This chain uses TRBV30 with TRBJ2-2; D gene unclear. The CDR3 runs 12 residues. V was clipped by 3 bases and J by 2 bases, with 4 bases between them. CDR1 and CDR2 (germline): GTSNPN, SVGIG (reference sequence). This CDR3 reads CAWRENTGELFF. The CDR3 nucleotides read TGTGCCTGGAGAGAAAACACCGGGGAGCTGTTTTTT.

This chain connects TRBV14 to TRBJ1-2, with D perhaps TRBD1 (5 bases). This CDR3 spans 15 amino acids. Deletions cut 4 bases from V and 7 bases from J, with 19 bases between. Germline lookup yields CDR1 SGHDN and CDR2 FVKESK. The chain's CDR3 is CASSLPGIRGTGYTF. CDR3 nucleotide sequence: TGTGCCAGCAGCCTCCCCGGGATCCGGGGGACTGGCTACACCTTC.

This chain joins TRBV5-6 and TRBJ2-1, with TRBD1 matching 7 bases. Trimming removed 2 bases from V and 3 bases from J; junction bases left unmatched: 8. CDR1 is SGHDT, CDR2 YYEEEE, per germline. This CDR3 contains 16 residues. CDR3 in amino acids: CASSFRRGRIYNEQFF. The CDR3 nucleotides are TGTGCCAGCAGCTTCAGAAGGGGGCGTATCTACAATGAGCAGTTCTTC. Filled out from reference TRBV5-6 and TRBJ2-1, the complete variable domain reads DAGVTQSPTHLIKTRGQQVTLRCSPKSGHDTVSWYQQALGQGPQFIFQYYEEEERQRGNFPDRFSGHQFPNYSSELNVNALLLGDSALYLCASSFRRGRIYNEQFFGPGTRLTVL.